This TCR beta chain was recorded in a study of blood T cell repertoires in COVID-19. Study-wide background: Italy, Spain and the United States were the sources of the convalescent and acute COVID-19 samples. The analysed material was cDNA or gDNA that came from T cells, B-cell-depleted T cells, or PBMCs.

Seattle participants joined during active infection and were tracked over time. The ends lost 0 bases at V and 0 bases at J; junction bases unmatched: 5. The CDR3 length is 17 residues. Per the germline V gene, CDR1 is MNHEY and CDR2 is SMNVEV (reference sequence). Per the original methods: Reference gene primer amplification gave estimated nucleated cell counts. TCRdb's table, derived via immunoSEQ multiplex PCR, lists solely in-frame clones and lacks some. The DNA was the basis for D and trimming; V, J and clone size are from that table. The sample lists 350,000 to 400,000 clones, 80% to 90% occurring once.

What was sequenced was peripheral blood. This TCR came from a woman aged 30 to 39 with COVID-19, enrolled during active disease. The V call is TRBV27, the J call TRBJ2-1, with TRBD2 matching over 7 bases. The CDR3 spells CASSLSSAGDSYNEQFF. As DNA, the CDR3 is TGTGCCAGCAGTTTATCGAGTGCGGGGGACTCCTACAATGAGCAGTTCTTC.